Included here is one TCR beta chain sequence, with context. Its antigen is as yet unknown. The length of the CDR3 is 13 residues. CDR1 and CDR2 from the germline V gene are MGHDK and SYGVNS. V lost 3 bases and J lost 3, with 6 bases in between. This record belongs to a study of T cell responses to AZD1222 COVID-19 vaccine. Whole-study results and caveats: Close to half of all spike-specific TCRs reportedly target regions of the variants that are unmutated. Clonal diversity may have been underestimated in mostly white British donors.

The protocol was immunoSEQ multiplex PCR, while the TCRdb copy is restricted to in-frame clones and leaves out a portion. This sample has roughly 100,000 clones; about 88% occur once, and the top ten carry 9.1%. The V and J genes are TRBV25-1 and TRBJ1-3; no clear D gene. Sample: peripheral blood, taken on day 0 of AZD1222 vaccination. The TCR comes from an adult in good health. DNA of the CDR3: TGTGCCAGCAGTGATGGGCTTGGAAACACCATATATTTT. As protein: CASSDGLGNTIYF.